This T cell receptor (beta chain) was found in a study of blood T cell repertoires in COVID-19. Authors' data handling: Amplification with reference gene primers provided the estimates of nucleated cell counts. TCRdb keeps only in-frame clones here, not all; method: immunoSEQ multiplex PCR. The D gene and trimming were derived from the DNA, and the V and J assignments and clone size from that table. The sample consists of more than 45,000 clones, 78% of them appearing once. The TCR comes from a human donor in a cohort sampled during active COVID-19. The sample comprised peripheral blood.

CDR3 bases: TGCGCCAGCAGTCCCGGACAGGTACGGGGTCAGCCCCAGCATTTT. Encoded protein: CASSPGQVRGQPQHF. The chain couples TRBV10-2 to TRBJ1-5; 7 bases fit TRBD1. CDR3 length: 15 amino acids. CDR1 is WSHSY and CDR2 is SAAADI in the germline V gene. Unmatched junction bases numbered 10, after V lost 5 bases and J lost 6 bases.